This T cell receptor (beta chain) was found in a study of CD8+ T cells in alopecia areata. Study-level points and caveats: Normal skin's resident alphabeta T cells are also sequenced in scalp samples.

Described treatment: oral pan-JAK inhibitor, 5-10 mg twice daily. Once RNA had been extracted, it was reverse transcribed into cDNA to act as the sequencing template. TCRdb's copy holds only in-frame clones and misses some; the assay was immunoSEQ multiplex PCR. This repertoire shows 90,000 to 120,000 clones, 65% to 85% found once; its top ten account for over 20%. As regards this clone: What it recognizes is unknown.

Unmatched junction bases numbered 8, after V lost 5 bases and J lost 4 bases. The germline CDR1 and CDR2 sequences are SEHNR and FQNEAQ (reference sequence). The CDR3 is 15 residues long. Sequencing was performed on CD8+ T cells sorted from blood, taken at week 24, from a patient treated with tofacitinib. This clonotype originated in a human donor with alopecia areata. V usage is TRBV7-9 and J usage is TRBJ1-5, with 7 positions matching TRBD1. CDR3 loop: CASSADRVPNQPQHF. In DNA, the CDR3 is TGTGCCAGCAGCGCCGACAGGGTTCCGAATCAGCCCCAGCATTTT. The variable domain in full, completed from reference TRBV7-9 and TRBJ1-5, reads DTGVSQNPRHKITKRGQNVTFRCDPISEHNRLYWYRQTLGQGPEFLTYFQNEAQLEKSRLLSDRFSAERPKGSFSTLEIQRTEQGDSAMYLCASSADRVPNQPQHFGDGTRLSIL.